This paragraph reports one T cell receptor (beta chain). Other DNA sequences from this sample encode an identical CDR3 as well. CDR1 and CDR2 (germline): GTSNPN, SVGIG (reference sequence). J lost 0 bases, V lost 0 bases, and 2 bases had no gene match. This CDR3 has 15 residues. This specimen comes from a study of blood T cell repertoires in COVID-19. For the study at large: PBMCs, B-cell-depleted T cells, or T cells provided the cDNA or gDNA that made up the material.

In the original analysis: Amplification of reference gene primers provided the estimated nucleated cell counts. Generated by immunoSEQ multiplex PCR, the TCRdb table keeps only in-frame clones and is missing some. That table supplies the V and J calls and clone size; D and trimming were determined from the DNA. The table records roughly 240,000 clones, 65% to 90% of them present only once. The chain links TRBV30 to TRBJ2-1, with 7 bases identical to TRBD2. The receptor comes from a woman aged 45 to 65 with acute COVID-19. The sample consisted of PBMCs or T cells enriched from blood (not recorded which). The CDR3 DNA is TGTGCCTGGAGTGTAAGGACTAGCTCCTACAATGAGCAGTTCTTC. This translates into CAWSVRTSSYNEQFF.